The clone carrying this T cell receptor (beta chain) was picked up a small number of times. This specimen belongs to a study of blood T cell repertoires in COVID-19. The wider study: Collection of acute and convalescent COVID-19 samples took place in the United States, Italy and Spain.

Recruitment covered under 25 US areas and drew participants whose ages spanned roughly 18 to 100 years. Authors' processing steps: For nucleated cells, counts were estimated from reference gene primer amplification. Data came from immunoSEQ multiplex PCR; TCRdb stores just in-frame clones and leaves some out. V and J calls and clone size are those listed in that table; D and trimming were worked out from the DNA. The sample holds about 180,000 clones, around 86% seen once. This CDR3 is built from 13 residues. Germline V gene data show CDR1 as SGHRS and CDR2 as YFSETQ. V was shortened by 1 base and J by 3 bases, with 7 bases between the two germline ends.

What was sequenced was PBMCs or T cells enriched from blood (not recorded which). This chain connects TRBV5-1 to TRBJ2-5, with a weak D call TRBD1 (5 bases). The TCR originated in a woman aged 30 to 39 who had recovered from COVID-19. The CDR3 DNA sequence: TGCGCCAGCAGCTTGTTCAGGGAAGAGACCCAGTACTTC. Translating it yields CASSLFREETQYF.